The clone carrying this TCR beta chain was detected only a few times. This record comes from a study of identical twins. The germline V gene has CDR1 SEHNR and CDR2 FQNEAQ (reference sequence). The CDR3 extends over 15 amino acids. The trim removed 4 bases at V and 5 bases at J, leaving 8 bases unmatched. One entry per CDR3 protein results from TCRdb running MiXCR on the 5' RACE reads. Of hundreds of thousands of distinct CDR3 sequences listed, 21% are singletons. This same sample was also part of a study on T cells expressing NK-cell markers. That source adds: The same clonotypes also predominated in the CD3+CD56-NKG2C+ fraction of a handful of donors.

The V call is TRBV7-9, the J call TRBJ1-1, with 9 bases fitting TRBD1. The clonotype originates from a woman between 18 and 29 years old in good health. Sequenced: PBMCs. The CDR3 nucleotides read TGTGCCAGCAGCTACGGGACAGGGAGTAGGACTGAAGCTTTCTTT. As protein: CASSYGTGSRTEAFF.